This record concerns one TCR beta chain sequence. Its antigen is not identified. The data were taken from a study of shared clonotypes between healthy human individuals. Broader study findings: Naive subsets, compared against memory subsets, generally had larger estimated richness values. Clonotypes not shared had lower generation probabilities than those common to all four donors. Sequencing of the sorted subsets was shown by rarefaction to be incomplete despite large depth.

Per the study methods: For the immunoSEQ data, sequences were junction-only without quality scores, so filtering differed. Sequenced by immunoSEQ multiplex PCR; TCRdb stores in-frame clones only, minus some. That table is the source of V, J and clone size, and D and trimming were worked out from the DNA. The table shows around 2,100,000 clones, with about 95% occurring only once. Between the trimmed V and J ends, which lost 1 base and 5 bases, there was a span of 13 bases. Germline V gene data show CDR1 as SGHAT and CDR2 as FQNNGV. The CDR3 sequence is 15 residues long. Naive CD8 cells were CD45RO-negative, positively selected for CCR7, excluding terminally differentiated effector memory CD45RA+ cells.

This rearrangement joins TRBV11-2 to TRBJ2-3; possibly TRBD2 for D (6 bases). The sequenced material came from naive CD8+ T cells sorted from blood. This TCR was recovered from a man aged 18 to 29 in good health. In DNA, the CDR3 is TGTGCCAGCAGCTTAGGCCCCCGACTAGAAGATACGCAGTATTTT. This encodes CASSLGPRLEDTQYF. Complete variable domain (other parts from reference TRBV11-2 and TRBJ2-3): EAGVAQSPRYKIIEKRQSVAFWCNPISGHATLYWYQQILGQGPKLLIQFQNNGVVDDSQLPKDRFSAERLKGVDSTLKIQPAKLEDSAVYLCASSLGPRLEDTQYFGPGTRLTVL.